This entry features one T cell receptor (beta chain) sequence. Its antigen is still unknown. The data derive from a study of vaccination and CD4 T cells after COVID-19. Study details: The convalescent group had six males, four females, seven Caucasians, two Asians, one multiracial.

The treatment denotes: approximately nine-day PBMC culture with coronavirus spike peptide pools or control peptides (ViraFEST assay). Those CD4+ T cells from the unexposed donor predate the COVID-19 pandemic (2011-2018). Per well, two million PBMCs were cultured in the presence of approximately 10 IU/ml IL-2 and approximately 9.5 ug/ml peptide pools. Cultured CD4+ T cells had their DNA profiled by the Oncomine TCR Beta short-read assay. Once CD4+ T cells had been cultured, genomic DNA was extracted from them. TCRdb reprocessed the PCR reads with MiXCR, giving one entry per CDR3 protein. Found here are 8,500 to 10,000 distinct CDR3 sequences, roughly 27% of them singletons; the top ten hold approximately 10%. The CDR3 runs to 14 residues. The V gene end was trimmed by 7 bases and the J gene end by 5 bases; junction bases not matched to a gene: 10. Germline V lookup: CDR1 LNHDA, CDR2 SQIVND (reference sequence).

The material sequenced was CD4+ T cells from blood, cultured in vitro. The source of this sequence is a human donor in good health. The chain employs TRBV19 and TRBJ2-7; 8 bases fit TRBD2. The CDR3 DNA follows: TGTGCCAGTAAGCCGGGACTAGACTTCCACGAGCAGTACTTC. Protein: CASKPGLDFHEQYF.